This TCR beta chain was captured by sequencing in a study of beta chain features in type 1 diabetes. Whole-study context: Age, gender and cell yields were alike across patients and healthy donors. Whole-study findings and limits: Junctions at VDJ sites from type 1 diabetes patients had fewer insertions and more deletions. There was no resolution here of whether HLA type influences TCRB rearrangement. Sequencing the cDNA could make cells with high TCR expression show up more than they should.

Comment on this clone: Antigen specificity is unknown.

V lost 4 bases and J lost 2, with 12 bases in between. Looked up from germline, CDR1 is SGDLS and CDR2 is YYNGEE. This CDR3 has 14 amino acids. Isolated RNA was reverse transcribed in full, so expressed TCRB transcripts were sequenced. Only in-frame clones appear in the TCRdb table, and some are missing; sequencing was by immunoSEQ multiplex PCR. This sample has about 290,000 clones, with about 8.5% found just once. This chain links TRBV9 with TRBJ1-2; the D gene is possibly TRBD1 (5 bases). This clonotype was sampled from a woman aged 18-30 years in good health. Sequenced sample: central memory CD4+ T cells from blood. The chain's CDR3 is CASSPRAGNYGYTF. CDR3 sequence (DNA): TGTGCCAGCAGCCCCAGGGCTGGAAACTATGGCTACACCTTC.